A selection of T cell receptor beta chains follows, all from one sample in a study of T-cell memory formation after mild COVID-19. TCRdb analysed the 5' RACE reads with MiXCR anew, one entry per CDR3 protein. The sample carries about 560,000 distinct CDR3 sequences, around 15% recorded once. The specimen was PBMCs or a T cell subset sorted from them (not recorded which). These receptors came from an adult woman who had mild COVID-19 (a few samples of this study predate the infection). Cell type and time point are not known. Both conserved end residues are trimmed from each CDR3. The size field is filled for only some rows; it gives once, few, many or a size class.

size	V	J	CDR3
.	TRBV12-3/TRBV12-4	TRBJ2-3	ASSLNPGQGTDTQY
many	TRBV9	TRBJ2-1	ASSVEGREYNEQF
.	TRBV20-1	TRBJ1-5	SARGRGTGGNQPQH
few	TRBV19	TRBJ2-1	ASSIARDRYNEQF
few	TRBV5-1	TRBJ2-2	ASSLAAPRTGELF
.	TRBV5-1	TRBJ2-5	ASSLEPSGRAVETQY
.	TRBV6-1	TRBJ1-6	ASSQGVGNSPLH
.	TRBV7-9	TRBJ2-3	ASGTITDTQY
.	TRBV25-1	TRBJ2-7	ASSERGSSYEQY
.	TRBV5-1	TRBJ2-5	ASTSQQPGQETQY
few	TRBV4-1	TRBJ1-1	ASRKDSLNTEAF
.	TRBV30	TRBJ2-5	AAEGPPGETQY
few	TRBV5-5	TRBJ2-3	ASSDLGSQGAADTQY
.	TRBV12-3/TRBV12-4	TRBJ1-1	ASSGRQGGWVNTEAF
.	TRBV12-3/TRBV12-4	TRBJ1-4	ASSRTGREKLF